The entry below gives a single T cell receptor beta chain sequence along with its context. Its antigen is as yet unknown. Quantitative 5'-RACE with molecular barcodes was used to make the TCR beta libraries. One entry per CDR3 protein, called by TCRdb with MiXCR from the 5' RACE reads. The sample holds 250,000 or so distinct CDR3 sequences, 20% to 30% seen once. The data stem from a study of CD8 T cells in ankylosing spondylitis. Study observations and caveats: Within peripheral blood, clones linked to disease were CD8+ and relatively rare. Disease-linked clones were reportedly significantly enriched in matched ankylosing spondylitis synovial fluid. One TCR beta motif, made up of about 8 highly homologous variants, appeared characteristic of ankylosing spondylitis blood.

Germline loops: CDR1 LGHNT, CDR2 FRNRAP. The ends lost 6 bases at V and 8 bases at J; junction bases unmatched: 5. This CDR3 region has 13 residues. This sequence was found in a male donor with ankylosing spondylitis or in good health (not recorded which). Sequenced input: blood, either unsorted or a sorted T cell fraction (not recorded which). V usage is TRBV12-5 and J usage is TRBJ2-1, with TRBD1 matching 9 bases. CDR3 amino acids: CASGWDRDHEQFF. Here the CDR3 DNA reads TGTGCTAGTGGCTGGGACAGGGACCATGAGCAGTTCTTC.